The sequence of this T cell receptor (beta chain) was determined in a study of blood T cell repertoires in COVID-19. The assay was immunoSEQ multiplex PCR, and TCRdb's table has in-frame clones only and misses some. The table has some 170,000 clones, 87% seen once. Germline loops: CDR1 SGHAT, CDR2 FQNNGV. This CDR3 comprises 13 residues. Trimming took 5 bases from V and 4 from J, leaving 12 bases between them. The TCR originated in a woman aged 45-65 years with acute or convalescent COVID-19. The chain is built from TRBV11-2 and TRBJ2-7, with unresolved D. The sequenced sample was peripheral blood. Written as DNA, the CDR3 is TGTGCCAGCAGCGAGGTACACCATTACGAGCAGTACTTC. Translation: CASSEVHHYEQYF. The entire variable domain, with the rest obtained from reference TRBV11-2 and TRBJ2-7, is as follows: EAGVAQSPRYKIIEKRQSVAFWCNPISGHATLYWYQQILGQGPKLLIQFQNNGVVDDSQLPKDRFSAERLKGVDSTLKIQPAKLEDSAVYLCASSEVHHYEQYFGPGTRLTVT.